This T cell receptor (beta chain) originates from a study of blood T cell repertoires in COVID-19 (dated by TCRdb to the early 2020s). A note on the overall study: The collaborator samples originated in the United States, Italy and Spain and spanned the acute and convalescent phases of COVID-19. The material from the prospective study consisted of cDNA or gDNA derived from T cells, B-cell-depleted T cells, or PBMCs. The dataset comprised deeply sampled blood TCRbeta repertoires from subjects exposed to, actively infected with, or recovered from COVID-19. The repertoires were released in a freely available public database meant as a resource for research on the immune response to SARS-CoV-2. The samples were drawn from the first 160 participants of the ongoing ImmuneRACE study and from over 950 subjects provided by 6 global collaborators. The sample metadata nearly always contained a de-identified subject ID, COVID-19 status, age in years and sex. Where HLA class I and class II types were available, the types were taken from metadata supplied by the sample provider, not from assay-based typing.

Details on this clone: The antigen this receptor binds is unknown. Base qualities are not recorded, but no much larger clone differs from it by a single base.

Whole blood was collected in K2EDTA tubes by collaborating institutions according to the institutions' own protocols. For TCRbeta analysis, collaborator samples were shipped as frozen whole blood, as isolated PBMCs, or as DNA extracted from either sample type. The germline V gene sets CDR1 to SGDLS and CDR2 to YYNGEE. V is cut by 2 bases and J by 3 bases, and the space between the germline ends is 18 bases. Counted from cysteine to phenylalanine, this CDR3 has 17 amino acids. Only the CDR3 part of the read is kept: 51 bases, read in frame from the first base. Overall study outcomes, separate from this receptor: How much clinical and demographic metadata was included differed by source and by participant, and the metadata was provided uncurated.

TCRbeta CDR3 regions were amplified from genomic DNA using the immunoSEQ Assay, a bias-controlled multiplex PCR. The source study handled its data this way. The number of nucleated cells in each sample was estimated from the amplification of reference gene primers within the assay. Sequence reads were collapsed and filtered to measure the absolute abundance of every unique TCRbeta CDR3 rearrangement. Productive Simpson clonality was computed per sample as the square root of Simpson's diversity index over productive rearrangements. Sourced from immuneACCESS, this table was stored by TCRdb with only in-frame sequences that have V and J called. A share of the clones is absent; for the studies checked, an unresolved V gene accounts for under half, and the remainder has no known explanation. V and J calls and clone size are as listed in that table; D and trimming were resolved from the DNA. Within this sample are some 170,000 clones, with around four fifths of them counted one time only. The ten largest clonotypes hold around 8.4% of the sample.

Sequencing was performed on peripheral blood. The chain links TRBV9 with TRBJ1-3, with a tentative D gene TRBD1 over 6 matching bases. This TCR was sampled from a woman at least 80 years old with active or convalescent COVID-19. The nucleotides are TGTGCCAGCAGCGTCGGGAAAGGGGGTGATTATGGAAACACCATATATTTT. Its product reads: CASSVGKGGDYGNTIYF.